Following are 22 T cell receptor beta chains from one sample sequenced in a study of T cell changes during pregnancy in multiple sclerosis. Here immunoSEQ multiplex PCR was the method, and the copy in TCRdb shows in-frame clones only, minus some. The repertoire includes approximately 63,000 clones, roughly 92% of them detected once, and more than 2% sits in the top ten. Source: CD8+ T cells from peripheral blood mononuclear cells, taken in the third trimester of pregnancy. These receptors came from a female donor with multiple sclerosis, enrolled in a pregnancy study.

V usage is TRBV9 and J usage is TRBJ2-2; 7 bases agree with TRBD1. This CDR3 contains 16 residues. Germline V CDR1 and CDR2: SGDLS, YYNGEE. V was clipped by 3 bases and J by 2 bases; unmatched bases: 7. CDR3 DNA sequence: TGTGCCAGCAGCGACAGACAGGGTGGTAACACCGGGGAGCTGTTTTTT. Protein: CASSDRQGGNTGELFF.

J is TRBJ1-4 and V is TRBV7-8, with D perhaps matching TRBD1 (5 bases). Germline CDR1 SGHVS, CDR2 FQNEAQ. The germline V and J ends were trimmed by 3 bases and 10 bases, with 15 bases remaining between them. This CDR3 comprises 14 residues. The CDR3 sequence: CASSLGQGFTKLFF. CDR3 DNA: TGTGCCAGCAGCTTGGGCCAGGGTTTTACAAAACTGTTTTTT.

This chain connects TRBV27 to TRBJ2-7; 9 bases map to TRBD2. The V and J ends lost 4 bases and 11 bases, in that order; junction bases with no gene match: 12. The CDR3 extends over 14 amino acids. In germline, CDR1 is MNHEY, CDR2 SMNVEV (reference sequence). CDR3 DNA: TGTGCCAGCAGTTCCACGGGACTAGCATCGAGGAAGTACTTC. Its translation: CASSSTGLASRKYF.

This sequence joins TRBV2 and TRBJ1-1; 9 bases are a match to TRBD1. J lost 7 bases, V lost 6 bases, and 9 bases had no gene match. The CDR3 is made up of 14 amino acids. Germline values: CDR1 SNHLY, CDR2 FYNNEI. The CDR3: CASSLTGTGFEAFF. CDR3 coding DNA: TGTGCCAGCAGCCTTACTGGGACAGGGTTTGAAGCTTTCTTT.

V is TRBV4-2 and J is TRBJ1-3; D unclear. Trimming removed 0 bases from V and 1 base from J, with 10 bases in between. CDR1 and CDR2 (germline): LGHNA, YNFKEQ. The CDR3 consists of 16 residues. CDR3 residues: CASSQESQPSGNTIYF. The DNA for the CDR3 is TGTGCCAGCAGCCAAGAATCACAGCCTTCTGGAAACACCATATATTTT.

The rearrangement links TRBV7-6 to TRBJ1-5, with TRBD1 as a possible D gene (5 bases). In germline, CDR1 is SGHVS, CDR2 FNYEAQ. This CDR3 contains 14 residues. Trimming took off 1 base at V and 5 bases at J, with 9 bases between the two ends. The CDR3 loop reads CASSLGGIHQPQHF. CDR3 nucleotide sequence: TGTGCCAGCAGCTTAGGGGGCATTCATCAGCCCCAGCATTTT.

The chain has TRBV27 and TRBJ1-1; 8 bases map to TRBD1. The germline V gene has CDR1 MNHEY and CDR2 SMNVEV (reference sequence). The ends lost 2 bases at V and 2 bases at J; junction bases unmatched: 13. CDR3 length equals 18 residues. CDR3 residues: CASSLIYPGQGINTEAFF. The CDR3 nucleotides are TGTGCCAGCAGTTTAATTTATCCAGGACAGGGAATTAACACTGAAGCTTTCTTT.

J is TRBJ2-3 and V is TRBV11-2; no clear D gene. Trimming cost V 4 bases and J 6 bases, with 5 bases left between them. The CDR3 length is 11 residues. Germline assignment: CDR1 SGHAT and CDR2 FQNNGV. The CDR3 region has the DNA TGTGCCAGCAGCTCCCTCGATACGCAGTATTTT. It translates to CASSSLDTQYF.

CDR3 sequence reads: CASSSPVEQFF. CDR3 nucleotides: TGTGCCAGCAGTTCTCCGGTGGAGCAGTTCTTC. The V and J genes are TRBV27 and TRBJ2-1; D remains ambiguous. V shed 4 bases and J shed 10 bases, with 8 bases lying between them. This CDR3 spans 11 amino acids. Germline CDR1 is MNHEY and CDR2 is SMNVEV (reference sequence).

J is TRBJ2-2 and V is TRBV10-3; TRBD2 aligns across 9 bases. Germline assignment: CDR1 ENHRY and CDR2 SYGVKD. V dropped 11 bases and J dropped 6; count of bases not matched to a gene: 7. The CDR3 consists of 13 residues. This chain's CDR3 is CAAGTSRAGELFF. CDR3 sequence (DNA): TGTGCCGCGGGGACTAGCCGAGCCGGGGAGCTGTTTTTT.

The chain links TRBV9 to TRBJ1-2; D is ambiguous. The V and J ends lost 3 bases and 5 bases respectively, with 5 bases between them. Per the germline V gene, CDR1 is SGDLS and CDR2 is YYNGEE. This CDR3 contains 11 residues. The CDR3 spells CASSGRYGYTF. The CDR3 DNA sequence: TGTGCCAGCAGCGGCAGGTATGGCTACACCTTC.

This clone was observed once. The chain is built from TRBV6-1 and TRBJ1-2; no reliable D call. CDR1 and CDR2 from the germline V gene are MNHNS and SASEGT. This CDR3 comprises 15 residues. V was pared by 0 bases and J by 2 bases, with 10 bases between. The CDR3 reads CASSEAWGANYGYTF. DNA for the CDR3: TGTGCCAGCAGTGAAGCATGGGGAGCCAACTATGGCTACACCTTC.

The chain has TRBV9 and TRBJ2-3; D remains ambiguous. The CDR3 runs 12 residues. V was shortened by 0 bases and J by 4 bases, with 3 bases between the two germline ends. CDR1 and CDR2 (germline): SGDLS, YYNGEE. The DNA for the CDR3 is TGTGCCAGCAGCGTAGCATCAGATACGCAGTATTTT. Encoded protein: CASSVASDTQYF.

The chain recombines TRBV6-1 with TRBJ2-3; TRBD1 aligns across 10 bases. Germline CDR1 reads MNHNS; CDR2 reads SASEGT. This CDR3 is 15 amino acids long. V shed 1 base and J 4 bases; nucleotides not matched to a gene: 2. CDR3 coding DNA: TGTGCCAGCAGTGAAGAGACAGGGGGCGCAGATACGCAGTATTTT. It codes for CASSEETGGADTQYF.

The chain uses TRBV29-1 and TRBJ2-7; 11 nucleotides agree with TRBD2. J was trimmed by 4 bases and V by 6 bases; bases with no gene match: 5. The CDR3 has 13 residues. Germline values: CDR1 SQVTM, CDR2 ANQGSEA. Here the CDR3 DNA reads TGCAGCGTACGGACTAGCGGGTATTACGAGCAGTACTTC. This gives the protein CSVRTSGYYEQYF.

The V call is TRBV27, the J call TRBJ1-1; D unclear. Deletions cut 1 base from V and 4 bases from J, with 19 bases between. The CDR3 extends over 17 amino acids. Germline loops: CDR1 MNHEY, CDR2 SMNVEV (reference sequence). As DNA, the CDR3 is TGTGCCAGCAGTTTATGGGCTACCTCCCAGATACTCACTGAAGCTTTCTTT. Translated: CASSLWATSQILTEAFF.

A single count supports this clone. The genes are TRBV19 and TRBJ1-3; no reliable D call. CDR1 is LNHDA and CDR2 is SQIVND in the germline V gene (reference sequence). V shed 7 bases and J shed 0 bases, with 4 bases lying between them. This CDR3 is built from 12 residues. CDR3 protein: CASTYSGNTIYF. In nucleotides, the CDR3 is TGTGCCAGTACCTACTCTGGAAACACCATATATTTT.

The CDR3 coding sequence is TGTGCCAGCAGCGCATACAGGGGGAAGACCTACGAGCAGTACTTC. This encodes CASSAYRGKTYEQYF. This chain links TRBV13 with TRBJ2-7; 8 bases are shared with TRBD1. V shed 5 bases, J shed 2 bases, and the junction held 8 bases outside the gene matches. The germline gives CDR1 PRHDT, CDR2 FYEKMQ (reference sequence). CDR3 length: 15 amino acids.

In this sample, this clone turned up once. This chain uses TRBV27 with TRBJ1-5; D is unresolved. Germline V gene lookup returns CDR1 MNHEY and CDR2 SMNVEV (reference sequence). This CDR3 has 12 amino acids. Trimming cost V 6 bases and J 6 bases, with 9 bases left between them. This CDR3 is CASSFPGQPQHF. The CDR3 nucleotides read TGTGCCAGCAGCTTTCCCGGTCAGCCCCAGCATTTT.

For the CDR3, the DNA is TGTGCCACCAGTGCCGGGAGGGACGTCGGGATAAATGAGCAGTTCTTC. Protein sequence: CATSAGRDVGINEQFF. The rearrangement joins TRBV15 to TRBJ2-1; TRBD2 agrees at 8 bases. The CDR3 is 16 residues long. Germline trimming cut 6 bases from V and 7 bases from J; bases unmatched to any gene: 14. Germline V gene lookup returns CDR1 LNHNV and CDR2 YYDKDF (reference sequence).

The count of this clone is one. The CDR3 DNA sequence: TGCAGCGTTCCTCTGCAGGGTGTCGGGGAGACCCAGTACTTC. Its protein is CSVPLQGVGETQYF. The chain carries TRBV29-1 and TRBJ2-5; TRBD1 might be the D (5 bases). This CDR3 spans 14 amino acids. V lost 5 bases, J lost 5 bases, and 18 bases lay in between. Germline CDR1 SQVTM, CDR2 ANQGSEA.

This rearrangement joins TRBV11-2 to TRBJ2-7, with 7 bases matching TRBD1. This CDR3 is 16 amino acids long. Per germline, CDR1 SGHAT and CDR2 FQNNGV. Trimming removed 4 bases from V and 3 bases from J; junction bases left unmatched: 12. The DNA for the CDR3 is TGTGCCAGCAGCTCGATTCGGACAGGACTTCACTACGAGCAGTACTTC. It is translated as CASSSIRTGLHYEQYF. Supplemented by reference TRBV11-2 and TRBJ2-7, the full variable domain reads EAGVAQSPRYKIIEKRQSVAFWCNPISGHATLYWYQQILGQGPKLLIQFQNNGVVDDSQLPKDRFSAERLKGVDSTLKIQPAKLEDSAVYLCASSSIRTGLHYEQYFGPGTRLTVT.